These 17 T cell receptor beta chains originate from one sample sequenced in a study of a mutant IDH1 vaccine in newly diagnosed glioma. Their target antigens are unknown. Time point defined: week 47, end of study. Doses of 300 ug of mutant IDH1 20-mer peptide were given with topical imiquimod. TCRdb keeps only in-frame clones here, not all; method: immunoSEQ multiplex PCR. The sample shows about 33,000 clones, 75% of them seen only once. This specimen consisted of PBMCs, obtained from a glioma patient whose treatment included an IDH1 peptide vaccine. The receptors were sampled from a man aged 40-50 years with glioma.

V is TRBV7-9 and J is TRBJ1-2; no clear D. V was clipped by 1 base and J by 3 bases, with 3 bases between them. Germline CDR1 SEHNR, CDR2 FQNEAQ (reference sequence). This CDR3 is 12 amino acids long. The DNA for the CDR3 is TGTGCCAGCAGCTTAGAGTACTATGGCTACACCTTC. Its translation: CASSLEYYGYTF.

The rearrangement links TRBV5-1 to TRBJ2-6; 7 bases align to TRBD1. V lost 4 bases to trimming and J lost 1 base; unmatched junction nucleotides: 8. CDR3 size: 17 residues. Germline-derived CDR1 and CDR2 are SGHRS and YFSETQ. The chain's CDR3 is CASSQWTGQSGANVLTF. Written as DNA, the CDR3 is TGCGCCAGCAGCCAATGGACAGGACAATCTGGGGCCAACGTCCTGACTTTC.

The chain combines TRBV7-2 with TRBJ1-2, with 7 bases lining up with TRBD1. CDR1 SGHTA and CDR2 FQGNSA come from the germline V gene. The CDR3 covers 18 residues. V gave up 5 bases and J gave up 4 bases; unmatched junction bases: 19. For the CDR3, the DNA is TGTGCCAGCAGCCCTAGGTGGGGAAGACAGGGAGGTCGCTATGGCTACACCTTC. Amino acid sequence: CASSPRWGRQGGRYGYTF.

This rearrangement joins TRBV6-6 to TRBJ2-5; no clear D gene. CDR1 is MNHNY and CDR2 is SVGAGI in the germline V gene (reference sequence). V dropped 8 bases and J dropped 5 bases, with 15 bases sitting between them. The CDR3 consists of 13 residues. The CDR3 is CASSPPGGETQYF. DNA for the CDR3: TGTGCCAGCTCTCCCCCGGGTGGGGAGACCCAGTACTTC.

The chain uses TRBV27 and TRBJ2-1; D is unresolved. This CDR3 spans 12 amino acids. The V and J ends lost 7 bases and 9 bases respectively, with 13 bases between them. CDR1 and CDR2 from the germline V gene are MNHEY and SMNVEV (reference sequence). The CDR3 sequence: CASKALDGEQFF. Here the CDR3 DNA reads TGTGCCAGCAAGGCCCTAGACGGTGAGCAGTTCTTC.

The chain joins TRBV2 to TRBJ1-2; 9 bases fit TRBD1. Germline CDR1 reads SNHLY; CDR2 reads FYNNEI. The CDR3 extends over 16 amino acids. V lost 6 bases, J lost 3 bases, and 11 bases stayed unmatched. CDR3 in amino acids: CASSKGGTGTYYGYTF. The CDR3 DNA is TGTGCCAGCAGCAAAGGGGGGACAGGGACCTACTATGGCTACACCTTC.

V usage is TRBV5-6 and J usage is TRBJ2-7; maybe TRBD2 (5 bases). The CDR3 extends over 15 amino acids. With 5 bases removed from V and 5 bases from J, the gap between germline ends came to 20 bases. Per the germline V gene, CDR1 is SGHDT and CDR2 is YYEEEE. CDR3 in amino acids: CASSVLGPLADEQYV. DNA for the CDR3: TGTGCCAGCAGTGTCCTCGGCCCGCTAGCTGACGAGCAGTACGTC.

The chain links TRBV5-5 to TRBJ2-7; no firm D call. CDR1 and CDR2 from the germline V gene are SGHKS and YYEKEE (reference sequence). The CDR3 consists of 13 residues. V was clipped by 0 bases and J by 2 bases, with 6 bases between them. CDR3 coding DNA: TGTGCCAGCAGCTTGGGGATCGCCTACGAGCAGTACGTC. Its translation: CASSLGIAYEQYV.

This chain uses TRBV19 with TRBJ1-5; 9 bases line up with TRBD1. J gave up 7 bases and V 8 bases, and 6 bases lay outside the gene matches. The CDR3 runs to 13 residues. Germline assignment: CDR1 LNHDA and CDR2 SQIVND (reference sequence). CDR3 sequence (DNA): TGTGCCAGTCGGGACAGGGTGAACCAGCCCCAGCATTTT. Amino acid sequence: CASRDRVNQPQHF.

The chain is built from TRBV13 and TRBJ2-2; D may be TRBD1 (6 bases). The CDR3 has 15 residues. The germline V gene has CDR1 PRHDT and CDR2 FYEKMQ (reference sequence). With 3 bases removed from V and 0 bases from J, the gap between germline ends came to 8 bases. CDR3 in DNA: TGTGCCAGCAGCTTGGGACACTCGAACACCGGGGAGCTGTTTTTT. Residues: CASSLGHSNTGELFF. Full variable domain (missing parts from reference TRBV13 and TRBJ2-2): AAGVIQSPRHLIKEKRETATLKCYPIPRHDTVYWYQQGPGQDPQFLISFYEKMQSDKGSIPDRFSAQQFSDYHSELNMSSLELGDSALYFCASSLGHSNTGELFFGEGSRLTVL.

This clone was found a few times. The chain is built from TRBV19 and TRBJ1-1, with D perhaps matching TRBD1 (5 bases). Trimming removed 3 bases from V and 0 bases from J, with 11 bases in between. The germline V gene has CDR1 LNHDA and CDR2 SQIVND (reference sequence). This CDR3 contains 15 residues. The CDR3 region is CASSMIDRMNTEAFF. CDR3 nucleotides: TGTGCCAGTAGTATGATAGACAGAATGAACACTGAAGCTTTCTTT.

CDR3: CASSLGSGLETQYF. CDR3 coding DNA: TGTGCCAGCAGCTTGGGGAGTGGACTAGAGACCCAGTACTTC. The rearrangement joins TRBV11-2 to TRBJ2-5; tentatively, D is TRBD2 (5 bases). CDR3 length: 14 amino acids. V was trimmed by 3 bases and J by 4 bases, leaving 12 bases between them. Germline CDR1 SGHAT, CDR2 FQNNGV. The full variable domain, rest sourced from reference TRBV11-2 and TRBJ2-5, is EAGVAQSPRYKIIEKRQSVAFWCNPISGHATLYWYQQILGQGPKLLIQFQNNGVVDDSQLPKDRFSAERLKGVDSTLKIQPAKLEDSAVYLCASSLGSGLETQYFGPGTRLLVL.

The rearrangement joins TRBV5-1 to TRBJ1-3; maybe TRBD1 (6 bases). V was clipped by 3 bases and J by 3 bases, with 13 bases between them. Per the germline V gene, CDR1 is SGHRS and CDR2 is YFSETQ. There are 15 residues in the CDR3. The CDR3 DNA reads TGCGCCAGCAGCTCACAGGGATTTGGTGGAAACACCATATATTTT. Translation: CASSSQGFGGNTIYF.

This rearrangement joins TRBV10-2 to TRBJ2-7; possible D gene TRBD1, 6 bases. Germline CDR1 is WSHSY and CDR2 is SAAADI. Trimming took off 10 bases at V and 4 bases at J, with 11 bases between the two ends. The CDR3 length is 11 residues. The CDR3 coding sequence is TGCGCCACCAGACAGGAATACGAGCAGTACGTC. It specifies CATRQEYEQYV.

V and J are TRBV19 and TRBJ1-1; perhaps TRBD1 as D (6 bases). Trimming removed 6 bases at V and 7 bases at J, with 9 bases between. Germline assignment: CDR1 LNHDA and CDR2 SQIVND (reference sequence). The CDR3 is 11 residues long. The CDR3 loop reads CASSRTVEAFF. CDR3 nucleotides: TGTGCCAGTAGCCGGACAGTTGAAGCTTTCTTT.

The chain uses TRBV15 and TRBJ1-4; D not resolved. This CDR3 is built from 14 residues. V lost 0 bases and J lost 4, with 6 bases in between. Germline lookup yields CDR1 LNHNV and CDR2 YYDKDF (reference sequence). The CDR3 DNA reads as TGTGCCACCAGCAGAGACAGAGTTAATGAAAAACTGTTTTTT. Protein: CATSRDRVNEKLFF.

This chain links TRBV9 with TRBJ2-5, with 16 bases lining up with TRBD2. The CDR3 runs 20 residues. V gave up 4 bases and J gave up 4 bases; unmatched junction bases: 16. Germline V gene data show CDR1 as SGDLS and CDR2 as YYNGEE. CDR3 coding DNA: TGTGCCAGCAGCCTTCGGGGAGGGACTAGCGGGAGGGGGTTTGGAGAGACCCAGTACTTC. It encodes CASSLRGGTSGRGFGETQYF. Combining the CDR3 with reference TRBV9 and TRBJ2-5 gives the whole variable domain DSGVTQTPKHLITATGQRVTLRCSPRSGDLSVYWYQQSLDQGLQFLIQYYNGEERAKGNILERFSAQQFPDLHSELNLSSLELGDSALYFCASSLRGGTSGRGFGETQYFGPGTRLLVL.